The text below deals with one T cell receptor beta chain. The repertoire was sequenced with immunoSEQ multiplex PCR; TCRdb's copy has only in-frame clones and lacks some. Among 55,000 to 75,000 clones listed, 91% were seen once. The sample belongs to a study of T cell changes during pregnancy in multiple sclerosis. The length of the CDR3 is 12 residues. Trimming shortened V by 8 bases and J by 4 bases, and 11 bases separated the two germline ends. Germline loops: CDR1 MDHEN, CDR2 SYDVKM. V and J are TRBV28 and TRBJ1-2, with a possible D match to TRBD1 (5 bases). The sample consisted of peripheral blood, taken in the third trimester of pregnancy. The clonotype was recovered from a female donor in good health, enrolled as a control in a pregnancy study. CDR3 sequence (DNA): TGTGCCAGCGTGGGGGGGGTCTATGGCTACACCTTC. Translated, it gives CASVGGVYGYTF.